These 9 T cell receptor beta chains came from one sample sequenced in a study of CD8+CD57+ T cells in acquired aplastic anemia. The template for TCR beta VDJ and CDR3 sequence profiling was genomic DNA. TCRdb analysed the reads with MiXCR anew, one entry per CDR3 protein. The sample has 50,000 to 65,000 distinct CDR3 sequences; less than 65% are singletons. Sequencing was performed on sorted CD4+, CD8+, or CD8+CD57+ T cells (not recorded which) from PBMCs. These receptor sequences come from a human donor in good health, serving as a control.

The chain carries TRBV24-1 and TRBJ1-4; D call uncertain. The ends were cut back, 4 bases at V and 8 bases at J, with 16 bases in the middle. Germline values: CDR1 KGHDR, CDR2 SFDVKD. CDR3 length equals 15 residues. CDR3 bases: TGTGCCACCAGTGACCGACGGTCGAGGCGGGAAAAACTGTTTTTT. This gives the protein CATSDRRSRREKLFF.

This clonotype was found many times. As DNA, the CDR3 is TGTGCCAGCAGTTACTCGACAGGTCAAGAGACCCAGTACTTC. Translated, it gives CASSYSTGQETQYF. The chain has TRBV6-5 and TRBJ2-5; perhaps TRBD1 as D (6 bases). V shed 0 bases and J shed 2 bases, with 7 bases lying between them. This CDR3 is 14 amino acids long. CDR1 and CDR2 (germline): MNHEY, SVGAGI.

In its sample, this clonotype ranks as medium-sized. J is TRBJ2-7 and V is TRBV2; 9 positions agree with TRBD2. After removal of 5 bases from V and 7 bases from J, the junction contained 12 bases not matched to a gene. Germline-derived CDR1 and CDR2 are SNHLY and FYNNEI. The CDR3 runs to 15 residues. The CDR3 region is CASSLRLAGGREQYF. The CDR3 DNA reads TGTGCCAGCAGTCTACGCCTTGCGGGAGGGCGGGAGCAGTACTTC.

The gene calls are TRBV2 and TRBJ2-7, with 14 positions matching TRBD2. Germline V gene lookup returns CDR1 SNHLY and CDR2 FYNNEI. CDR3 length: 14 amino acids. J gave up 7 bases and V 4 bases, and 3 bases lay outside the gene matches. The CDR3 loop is CASSAGLAGGEQYF. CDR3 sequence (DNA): TGTGCCAGCAGTGCAGGACTAGCGGGAGGTGAGCAGTACTTC.

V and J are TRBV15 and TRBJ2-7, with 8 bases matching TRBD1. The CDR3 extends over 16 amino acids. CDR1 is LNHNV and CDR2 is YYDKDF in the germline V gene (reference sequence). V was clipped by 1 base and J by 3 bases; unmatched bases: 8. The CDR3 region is CATSRVQWTGCYEQYF. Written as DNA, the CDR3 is TGTGCCACCAGCAGAGTTCAGTGGACAGGGTGCTACGAGCAGTACTTC.

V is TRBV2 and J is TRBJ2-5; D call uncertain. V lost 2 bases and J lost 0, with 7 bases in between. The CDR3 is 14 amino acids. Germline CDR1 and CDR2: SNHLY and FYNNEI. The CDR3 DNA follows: TGTGCCAGCAGTGAATATACTGACCAAGAGACCCAGTACTTC. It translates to CASSEYTDQETQYF.

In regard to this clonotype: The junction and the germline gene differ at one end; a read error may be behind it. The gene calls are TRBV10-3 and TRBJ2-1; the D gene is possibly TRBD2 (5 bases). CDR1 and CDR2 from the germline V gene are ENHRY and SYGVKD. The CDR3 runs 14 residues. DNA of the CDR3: TGTGCCACCAGTGATTTCACCGGGGTGGTAGGGCAGTTCTTC. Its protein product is CATSDFTGVVGQFF.

This CDR3 is CASKLDRGTQYF. The CDR3 nucleotides read TGTGCCAGCAAACTTGATAGGGGGACTCAGTACTTC. The gene calls are TRBV2 and TRBJ2-5, with D perhaps given as TRBD1 or TRBD2 (6 bases each). This CDR3 has 12 residues. The germline V gene has CDR1 SNHLY and CDR2 FYNNEI. The V end lost 7 bases, the J end lost 11 bases, and 17 bases lay between the germline ends.

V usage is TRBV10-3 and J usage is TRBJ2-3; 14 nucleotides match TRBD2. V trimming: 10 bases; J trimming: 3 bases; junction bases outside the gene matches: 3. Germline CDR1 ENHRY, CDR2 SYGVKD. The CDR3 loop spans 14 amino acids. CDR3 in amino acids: CATRTSGRTDTQYF. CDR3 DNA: TGTGCCACCCGGACTAGCGGGAGGACAGATACGCAGTATTTT.